These T cell receptor beta chains were read from a single sample in a study of Tregs in tolerant kidney transplant recipients. Clones were sequenced by immunoSEQ multiplex PCR, and TCRdb holds only the in-frame ones, with some missing. The table lists tens of thousands of clones, 84% of them singletons, with roughly 4.9% in the top ten. Input material: CD4+ T cells from blood. Receptor source: a human donor in good health. CDR3s include the opening cysteine and the closing phenylalanine or tryptophan. D genes are given only for firm matches. Clone sizes are given selectively: once, few, many, or a class where the clone is expanded.

j_gene	abundance	d_gene	v_gene	CDR3nt	CDR3aa
TRBJ1-2	NA	NA	TRBV7-9	TGTGCCAGCAGCTTAACACAGGGAAAGGACTATGGCTACACCTTC	CASSLTQGKDYGYTF
TRBJ2-7	NA	TRBD2	TRBV6-1	TGTGCCAGCAGTCTAGCGGGAGCGACCTACGAGCAGTACTTC	CASSLAGATYEQYF
TRBJ2-5	NA	TRBD1	TRBV2	TGTGCCAGCCGGGAGACAGGGGTCCTACAAGAGACCCAGTACTTC	CASRETGVLQETQYF
TRBJ2-3	NA	NA	TRBV6-5	TGTGCCAGCAGTTACCCCGGGGCTGATACGCAGTATTTT	CASSYPGADTQYF
TRBJ1-2	NA	NA	TRBV30	TGTGCCTGGAGTGTAGGGGCTAACTATGGCTACACCTTC	CAWSVGANYGYTF
TRBJ2-7	NA	TRBD1	TRBV9	TGTGCCAGCAGCGTAGAGGGACAGGGGGCAGGGGAGCAGTACTTC	CASSVEGQGAGEQYF
TRBJ2-2	NA	NA	TRBV7-3	TGTGCCAGCAGCCCCCGGACACCTCGACGCCACGGGGAGCTGTTTTTT	CASSPRTPRRHGELFF
TRBJ2-7	once	NA	TRBV4-2	TGTGCCAGCAGCCAAGCGACGGGGGACTCCTACGAGCAGTACTTC	CASSQATGDSYEQYF
TRBJ1-4	many	TRBD1	TRBV2	TGTGCCAGCAGTCCGACAGGGCGGGAAAAACTGTTTTTT	CASSPTGREKLFF
TRBJ1-3	NA	NA	TRBV4-1	TGCGCCAGCAGCCAAGATTGGGCCTCTGGAAACACCATATATTTT	CASSQDWASGNTIYF
TRBJ1-1	NA	NA	TRBV6-1	TGTGCCAGCATGTGGCAGATGAACACTGAAGCTTTCTTT	CASMWQMNTEAFF
TRBJ2-3	NA	TRBD2	TRBV7-2	TGTGCCAGCAGCTCGGGACTAACCCGCACAGATACGCAGTATTTT	CASSSGLTRTDTQYF
TRBJ2-7	NA	NA	TRBV5-1	TGCGCCAGCAGCTTGGGCCGGGTTCGGTACGAGCAGTACTTC	CASSLGRVRYEQYF
TRBJ1-5	once	TRBD1	TRBV18	TGTGCCAGCTCTCGATCCCAGGGGGCACGGAATCAGCCCCAGCATTTT	CASSRSQGARNQPQHF
TRBJ2-2	NA	TRBD2	TRBV5-5	TGTGCCAGCAGCTCACTAGCGGGGGCCGGGGTTACCGGGGAGCTGTTTTTT	CASSSLAGAGVTGELFF
TRBJ1-4	few	NA	TRBV7-9	TGTGCCAGCAGCTTAGATAACGCTTATAACGAAGAAAAACTGTTTTTT	CASSLDNAYNEEKLFF
TRBJ1-6	NA	TRBD1	TRBV6-1	TGTGCCAGCAGTGAAGTTCTGAGGGGGCGTTCACCCCTCCACTTT	CASSEVLRGRSPLHF
TRBJ2-2	NA	NA	TRBV11-3	TGTGCCAGCAGCTTAGAATCCACCGGGGAGCTGTTTTTT	CASSLESTGELFF
TRBJ2-4	NA	NA	TRBV5-1	TGCGCCAGCAGCCCGGACCCCCGGTCGGACATTCAGTACTTC	CASSPDPRSDIQYF
TRBJ1-1	NA	NA	TRBV21-1	TGTGCCAGCAGCAAGGGTTTTGGGGGAGCTTTCTTT	CASSKGFGGAFF
TRBJ2-7	NA	NA	TRBV5-4	TGTGCCAGCAGCTTGGCGGTCGGGACGGGTACAGTCGAGCAGTACTTC	CASSLAVGTGTVEQYF
TRBJ1-2	NA	NA	TRBV5-8	TGTGCCAGCAGCTTGGGACCCAACAGCTATGGCTACACCTTC	CASSLGPNSYGYTF
TRBJ2-2	NA	NA	TRBV4-3	TGCGCCAGCAGCCAAGAGGCTGCGGGGACGAACACCGGGGAGCTGTTTTTT	CASSQEAAGTNTGELFF
TRBJ1-2	NA	NA	TRBV27	TGTGCCAGCTCCCACCAGGAGAACTATGGCTACACCTTC	CASSHQENYGYTF
TRBJ2-7	NA	TRBD1	TRBV2	TGTGCCAGCAGTGAACCTGACAGGGGCGAGCAGTACTTC	CASSEPDRGEQYF
TRBJ1-1	NA	NA	TRBV6-5	TGTGCCAGCAGCCCGACTGGTGAAGCTTTCTTT	CASSPTGEAFF
TRBJ2-1	once	NA	TRBV9	TGTGCCAGCAGCGGTCAGGGGAACCGAAATGAGCAGTTCTTC	CASSGQGNRNEQFF
TRBJ1-4	NA	NA	TRBV19	TGTGCCAGTAGCGCTCGAGACGGGCATGAAAAACTGTTTTTT	CASSARDGHEKLFF
TRBJ1-3	NA	NA	TRBV7-6	TGTGCCAGCAGCTCCTTCGGGGGGGCTGGAAACACCATATATTTT	CASSSFGGAGNTIYF
TRBJ2-3	NA	NA	TRBV6-5	TGTGCCAGCATGGCATTGGGCCCTGGTGATACGCAGTATTTT	CASMALGPGDTQYF
TRBJ2-1	once	NA	TRBV11-3	TGTGCCAGCAGCTTAGTGGGACCCTCCAATGAGCAGTTCTTC	CASSLVGPSNEQFF
TRBJ2-5	few	NA	TRBV7-7	TGTGCCAGCAGCCCTAGGGCAAGGGGGGAAGAGACCCAGTACTTC	CASSPRARGEETQYF
TRBJ1-1	NA	NA	TRBV4-2	TGTGCCAGCAGCTTGAATCCGGGCATGAACACTGAAGCTTTCTTT	CASSLNPGMNTEAFF
TRBJ2-5	NA	NA	TRBV9	TGTGCCAGCAGCGTGGGGTTCCAAGAGACCCAGTACTTC	CASSVGFQETQYF
TRBJ1-2	NA	NA	TRBV5-1	TGCGCCAGCAGCCCGACGGTAAACTATGGCTACACCTTC	CASSPTVNYGYTF
TRBJ2-2	NA	TRBD1	TRBV19	TGTGCCACCCAACTTCGGCGGGACAGGGGAACCGGGGAGCTGTTTTTT	CATQLRRDRGTGELFF
TRBJ1-1	NA	TRBD1	TRBV6-6	TGTGCCAGCAGTTTTGGACAGGGGGCACGGGACACTGAAGCTTTCTTT	CASSFGQGARDTEAFF
TRBJ1-1	NA	NA	TRBV19	TGTGCCAGTAGTCTCACAGACACGACGGGGAAAGCTTTCTTT	CASSLTDTTGKAFF
TRBJ2-5	NA	NA	TRBV19	TGTGCCAGTAGTATACGGCCGGTAGTGAGCGGGGAGACCCAGTACTTC	CASSIRPVVSGETQYF
TRBJ2-6	NA	TRBD1	TRBV5-4	TGTGCCAGCAGCCCAATCAGACCGGGACAGGTTTTGTCTGGGGCCAACGTCCTGACTTTC	CASSPIRPGQVLSGANVLTF
TRBJ2-7	few	NA	TRBV2	TGTGCCAGCGGCAGCTTTGGGGGGTACTACGAGCAGTACTTC	CASGSFGGYYEQYF
TRBJ1-1	NA	NA	TRBV18	TGTGCCAGCTCCCCCCGGGCAGGGGATAACACTGAAGCTTTCTTT	CASSPRAGDNTEAFF
TRBJ1-1	NA	NA	TRBV12-5	TGTGCTAGTGGTTTGGTATTGCGGGCAGGAGGGGCTGAAGCTTTCTTT	CASGLVLRAGGAEAFF
TRBJ2-3	NA	NA	TRBV5-8	TGTGCCAGCAGCTTGGGGCGGGTACGCACAGATACGCAGTATTTT	CASSLGRVRTDTQYF
TRBJ2-2	NA	TRBD2	TRBV11-3	TGTGCCAGCAGCTTAGAATTAGCGGGAGGTTGGTCCGGGGAGCTGTTTTTT	CASSLELAGGWSGELFF
TRBJ2-5	once	NA	TRBV9	TGTGCCAGCAGCGGCAGGCCCCAAGAGACCCAGTACTTC	CASSGRPQETQYF
TRBJ1-2	once	NA	TRBV11-2	TGTGCCAGCAGCTTAGCAGGGGATGGCTACACCTTC	CASSLAGDGYTF
TRBJ2-2	NA	NA	TRBV5-1	TGCGCCAGCAGCTTGGGACGGTCCGGGGAGCTGTTTTTT	CASSLGRSGELFF
TRBJ2-1	once	TRBD2	TRBV6-5	TGTGCCAGCAGTTCCGCTAGCGGAGCCTACAATGAGCAGTTCTTC	CASSSASGAYNEQFF
TRBJ1-1	few	NA	TRBV6-6	TGTGCCAGCAGCCCCCGGGGGGGCGCGATGAACACTGAAGCTTTCTTT	CASSPRGGAMNTEAFF
TRBJ1-1	NA	TRBD1	TRBV4-3	TGCGCCAGCAGCCAAGATCTTTCAAGATTGGGGACAGGGACTGAAGCTTTCTTT	CASSQDLSRLGTGTEAFF